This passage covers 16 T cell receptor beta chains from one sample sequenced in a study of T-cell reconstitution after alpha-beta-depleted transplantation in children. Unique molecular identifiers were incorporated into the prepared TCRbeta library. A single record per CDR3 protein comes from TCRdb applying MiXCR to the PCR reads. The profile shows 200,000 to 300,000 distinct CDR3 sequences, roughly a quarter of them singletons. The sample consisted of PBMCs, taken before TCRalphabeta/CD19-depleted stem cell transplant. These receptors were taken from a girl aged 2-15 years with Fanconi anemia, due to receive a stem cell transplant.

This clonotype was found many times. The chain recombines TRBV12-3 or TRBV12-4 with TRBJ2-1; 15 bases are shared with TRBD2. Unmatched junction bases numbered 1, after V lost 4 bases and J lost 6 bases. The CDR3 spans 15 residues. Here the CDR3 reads CASSWTSGGVNEQFF. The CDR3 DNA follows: TGTGCCAGCAGTTGGACTAGCGGGGGGGTCAATGAGCAGTTCTTC.

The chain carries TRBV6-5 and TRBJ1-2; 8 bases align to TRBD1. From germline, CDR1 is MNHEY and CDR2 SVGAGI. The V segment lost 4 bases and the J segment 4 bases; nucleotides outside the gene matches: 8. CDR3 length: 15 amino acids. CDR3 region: CASSLKPGQAYGYTF. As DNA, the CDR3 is TGTGCCAGCAGTTTAAAACCGGGACAGGCCTATGGCTACACCTTC.

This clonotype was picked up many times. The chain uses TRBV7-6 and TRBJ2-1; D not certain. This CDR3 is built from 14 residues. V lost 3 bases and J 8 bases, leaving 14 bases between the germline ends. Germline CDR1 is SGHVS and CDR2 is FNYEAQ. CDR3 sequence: CASSFANSRHEQFF. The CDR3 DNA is TGTGCCAGCAGCTTCGCTAACTCACGACATGAGCAGTTCTTC.

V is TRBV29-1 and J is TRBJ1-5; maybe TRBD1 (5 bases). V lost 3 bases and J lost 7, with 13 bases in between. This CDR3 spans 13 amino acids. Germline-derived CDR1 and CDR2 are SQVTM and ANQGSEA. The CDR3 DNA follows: TGCAGCGTTGAGGACACGGAGGGACAGCCCCAGCATTTT. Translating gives CSVEDTEGQPQHF.

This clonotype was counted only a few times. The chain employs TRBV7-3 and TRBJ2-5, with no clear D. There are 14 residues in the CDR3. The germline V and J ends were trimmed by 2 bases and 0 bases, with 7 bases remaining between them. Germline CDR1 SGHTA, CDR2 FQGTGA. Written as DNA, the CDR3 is TGTGCCAGCAGCTTAGGCAGAAACCAAGAGACCCAGTACTTC. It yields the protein CASSLGRNQETQYF.

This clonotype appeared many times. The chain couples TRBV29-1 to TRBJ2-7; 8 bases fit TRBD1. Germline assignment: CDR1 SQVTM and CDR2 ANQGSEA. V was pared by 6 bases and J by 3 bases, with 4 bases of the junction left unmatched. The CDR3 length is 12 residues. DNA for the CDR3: TGCAGCGTCCTCGACAGGGGCTACGAGCAGTACTTC. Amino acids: CSVLDRGYEQYF.

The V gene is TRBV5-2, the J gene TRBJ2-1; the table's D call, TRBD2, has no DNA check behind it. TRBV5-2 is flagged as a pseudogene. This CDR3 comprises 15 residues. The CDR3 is CAMGPGLVAGNEQFF. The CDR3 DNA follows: TGTGCCATGGGCCCCGGGCTAGTAGCTGGCAATGAGCAGTTCTTC.

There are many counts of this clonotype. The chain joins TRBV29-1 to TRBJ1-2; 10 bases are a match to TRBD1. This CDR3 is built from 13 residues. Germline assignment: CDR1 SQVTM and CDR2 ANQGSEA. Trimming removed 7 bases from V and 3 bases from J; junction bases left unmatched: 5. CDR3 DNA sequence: TGCAGCGACGGGACAGGGGTAGACTATGGCTACACCTTC. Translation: CSDGTGVDYGYTF. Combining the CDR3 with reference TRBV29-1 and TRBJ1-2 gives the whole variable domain SAVISQKPSRDICQRGTSLTIQCQVDSQVTMMFWYRQQPGQSLTLIATANQGSEATYESGFVIDKFPISRPNLTFSTLTVSNMSPEDSSIYLCSDGTGVDYGYTFGSGTRLTVV.

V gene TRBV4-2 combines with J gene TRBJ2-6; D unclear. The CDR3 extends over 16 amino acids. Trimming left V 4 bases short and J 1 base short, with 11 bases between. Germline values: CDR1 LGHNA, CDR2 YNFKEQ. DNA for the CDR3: TGTGCCAGCAGCCCCACCGATAGTTCTGGGGCCAACGTCCTGACTTTC. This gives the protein CASSPTDSSGANVLTF.

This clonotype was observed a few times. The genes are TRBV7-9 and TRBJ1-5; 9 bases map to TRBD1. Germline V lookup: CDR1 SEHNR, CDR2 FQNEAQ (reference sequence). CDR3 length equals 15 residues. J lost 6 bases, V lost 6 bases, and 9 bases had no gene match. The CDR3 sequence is CASSIGQGMFQPQHF. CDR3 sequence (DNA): TGTGCCAGCAGTATCGGACAGGGGATGTTTCAGCCCCAGCATTTT.

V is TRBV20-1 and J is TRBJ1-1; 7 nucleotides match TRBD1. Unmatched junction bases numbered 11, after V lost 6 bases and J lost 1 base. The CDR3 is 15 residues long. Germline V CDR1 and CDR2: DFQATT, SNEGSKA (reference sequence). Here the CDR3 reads CSATGDSRGNTEAFF. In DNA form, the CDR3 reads TGCAGTGCGACCGGGGACAGTCGGGGGAACACTGAAGCTTTCTTT.

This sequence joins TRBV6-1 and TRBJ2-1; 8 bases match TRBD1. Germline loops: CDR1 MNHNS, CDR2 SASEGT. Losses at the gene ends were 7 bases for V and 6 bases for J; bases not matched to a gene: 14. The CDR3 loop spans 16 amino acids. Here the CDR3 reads CASIVTPGTGINEQFF. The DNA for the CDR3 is TGTGCCAGCATCGTCACTCCCGGGACAGGTATCAATGAGCAGTTCTTC.

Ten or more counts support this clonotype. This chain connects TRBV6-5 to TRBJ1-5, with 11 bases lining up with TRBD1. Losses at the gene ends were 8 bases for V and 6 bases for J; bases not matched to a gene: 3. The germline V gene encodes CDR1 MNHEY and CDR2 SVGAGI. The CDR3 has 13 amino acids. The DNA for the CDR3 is TGTGCCAGCGGACAGGGGGCTGTTCAGCCCCAGCATTTT. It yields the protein CASGQGAVQPQHF.

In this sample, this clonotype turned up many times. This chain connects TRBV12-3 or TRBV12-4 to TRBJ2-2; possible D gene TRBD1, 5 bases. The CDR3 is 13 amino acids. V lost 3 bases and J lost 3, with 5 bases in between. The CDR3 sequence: CASSFRDTGELFF. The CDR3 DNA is TGTGCCAGCAGTTTCAGGGACACCGGGGAGCTGTTTTTT.

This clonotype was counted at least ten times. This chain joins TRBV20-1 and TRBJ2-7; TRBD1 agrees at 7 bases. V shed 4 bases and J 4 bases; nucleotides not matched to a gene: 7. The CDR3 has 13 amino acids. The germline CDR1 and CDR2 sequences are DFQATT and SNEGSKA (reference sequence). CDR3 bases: TGCAGTGCTACCGGGACAGCGAATTACGAGCAGTACTTC. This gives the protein CSATGTANYEQYF.

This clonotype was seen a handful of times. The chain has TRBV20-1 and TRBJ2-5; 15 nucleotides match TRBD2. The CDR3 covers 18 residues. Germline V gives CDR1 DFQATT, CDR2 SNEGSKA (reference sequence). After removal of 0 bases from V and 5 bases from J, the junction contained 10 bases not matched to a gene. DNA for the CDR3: TGCAGTGCTAGAGATGGCGGACTAGCGGGAGGGCTCTGGGAGACCCAGTACTTC. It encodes CSARDGGLAGGLWETQYF.